One and the same sample provided the 32 T cell receptor beta chains below, sequenced in a study of CD8 T cells in ankylosing spondylitis. Each CDR3 protein is one row after TCRdb ran MiXCR on the 5' RACE reads. The data contain approximately 190,000 distinct CDR3 sequences, under 15% of them singletons. The sequencing input was blood, either unsorted or a sorted T cell fraction (not recorded which). All receptors come from a female donor with ankylosing spondylitis or in good health (not recorded which).

The CDR3 bases are TGTGCCAGCAGCTTAGATACTGGCACAGATACGCAGTATTTT. This gives the protein CASSLDTGTDTQYF. The chain employs TRBV7-2 and TRBJ2-3; D not resolved. V shed 1 base and J shed 1 base, with 6 bases lying between them. CDR3 length: 14 amino acids. Germline values: CDR1 SGHTA, CDR2 FQGNSA.

Turning to this clonotype: A much larger clone sits a single nucleotide away, making a read error possible. The V gene is TRBV5-1, the J gene TRBJ2-1, with D tentatively TRBD2 (5 bases). The CDR3 loop spans 15 amino acids. Germline loops: CDR1 SGHRS, CDR2 YFSETQ. This chain's CDR3 is CVSSSARTAYNEQFF. The CDR3 DNA reads TGCGTCAGCAGCTCGGCGAGGACTGCGTACAATGAGCAGTTCTTC.

The table lists this clonotype with a few counts. The chain employs TRBV5-1 and TRBJ1-1; 7 bases line up with TRBD1. CDR1 is SGHRS, CDR2 YFSETQ, per germline. The CDR3 totals 14 residues. V gave up 5 bases and J gave up 1 base; unmatched junction bases: 5. The chain's CDR3 is CASSRDSANTEAFF. The CDR3 region has the DNA TGCGCCAGCAGTCGGGACAGTGCGAACACTGAAGCTTTCTTT.

This clonotype has just a few counts. The rearrangement uses TRBV7-8 and TRBJ2-7, with TRBD1 matching 12 bases. V dropped 4 bases and J dropped 4; count of bases not matched to a gene: 17. This CDR3 spans 19 amino acids. Germline V gene lookup returns CDR1 SGHVS and CDR2 FQNEAQ. The CDR3 DNA follows: TGTGCCAGCAGCTCCCAGGTGCCGAGCGGGGACAGGGGGCTGTACGAGCAGTACTTC. Protein: CASSSQVPSGDRGLYEQYF.

The chain employs TRBV5-1 and TRBJ2-2; D is perhaps TRBD2 (5 bases). The V gene lost 4 bases and the J gene lost 8 bases, with 15 bases spanning the gap. The length of the CDR3 is 14 residues. Looked up from germline, CDR1 is SGHRS and CDR2 is YFSETQ. The CDR3 region is CASSTRTGEGELFF. DNA of the CDR3: TGCGCCAGCAGCACCCGGACTGGGGAAGGGGAGCTGTTTTTT.

This clonotype was seen ten or more times. The rearrangement joins TRBV27 to TRBJ2-3; 10 bases map to TRBD2. The trim removed 6 bases at V and 1 base at J, leaving 1 base unmatched. CDR3 length: 14 amino acids. Looked up from germline, CDR1 is MNHEY and CDR2 is SMNVEV (reference sequence). CDR3 sequence reads: CASRGTSGTDTQYF. The CDR3 nucleotides are TGTGCCAGCAGGGGGACTAGCGGCACAGATACGCAGTATTTT.

About this clonotype: Just one base apart from a much larger clone, this may be a read error. The J gene is TRBJ1-1, the V gene TRBV5-6; TRBD1 agrees at 8 bases. The CDR3 consists of 18 residues. CDR1 and CDR2 from the germline V gene are SGHDT and YYEEEE. The CDR3 loop reads CAGSLEKWTGRSRTEAFF. CDR3 in DNA: TGTGCCGGCAGCTTGGAAAAGTGGACAGGGCGGAGTAGGACTGAAGCTTTCTTT.

Points on this clonotype: A read error may explain this, as a much larger clone is one base away. The gene calls are TRBV12-3 or TRBV12-4 and TRBJ2-5; 7 positions match TRBD1. The CDR3 runs to 13 residues. CDR3 in DNA: TGTGCCGGCAGCCGGGACAGCCTAGAGACCCAGTACTTC. Its translation: CAGSRDSLETQYF.

This clonotype came up many times. V gene TRBV20-1 combines with J gene TRBJ2-3, with 10 bases lining up with TRBD2. Germline CDR1 and CDR2: DFQATT and SNEGSKA (reference sequence). CDR3 length: 14 amino acids. J was trimmed by 1 base and V by 5 bases; bases with no gene match: 3. CDR3 DNA: TGCAGTGCTGTAGCGGGAGGAGGCACAGATACGCAGTATTTT. Protein sequence: CSAVAGGGTDTQYF.

A note on this clonotype: With a much larger clone just one base away, this may be a read error. The rearrangement joins TRBV5-6 to TRBJ1-1; 8 nucleotides align to TRBD1. This CDR3 contains 15 residues. V lost 2 bases to trimming and J lost 2 bases; unmatched junction nucleotides: 5. CDR1 is SGHDT and CDR2 is YYEEEE in the germline V gene. CDR3 amino acids: CASSLGQGGNTEAFF. CDR3 in DNA: TGTGCCAGCAGCTTAGGACAGGGTGGAAACACTGAAGCTTTCTTT. Full variable domain (rest looked up from reference TRBV5-6 and TRBJ1-1): DAGVTQSPTHLIKTRGQQVTLRCSPKSGHDTVSWYQQALGQGPQFIFQYYEEEERQRGNFPDRFSGHQFPNYSSELNVNALLLGDSALYLCASSLGQGGNTEAFFGQGTRLTVV.

The V gene is TRBV7-6, the J gene TRBJ2-1; D gene ambiguous. Trimming removed 5 bases at V and 4 bases at J, with 15 bases between. The CDR3 is made up of 15 amino acids. Germline values: CDR1 SGHVS, CDR2 FNYEAQ. In nucleotides, the CDR3 is TGTGCCAGCAGCAAAGATTGGGGTAATTACAATGAGCAGTTCTTC. Translating gives CASSKDWGNYNEQFF.

This clonotype has just a few counts. This chain connects TRBV7-2 to TRBJ1-2, with a weak D call TRBD1 (5 bases). Trimming took off 2 bases at V and 5 bases at J, with 18 bases between the two ends. This CDR3 contains 16 residues. Germline assignment: CDR1 SGHTA and CDR2 FQGNSA. In DNA, the CDR3 is TGTGCCAGCAGCTTACATCGCGGTAGAGGGACTTATGGCTACACCTTC. This gives the protein CASSLHRGRGTYGYTF.

This clonotype was counted ten times or more. The gene calls are TRBV7-2 and TRBJ1-3, with D possibly matching TRBD1 (6 bases). The CDR3 consists of 17 residues. The V gene's germline CDR1 is SGHTA and CDR2 FQGNSA. V lost 1 base, J lost 1 base, and 14 bases lay in between. Here the CDR3 reads CASSLVSSGVSGNTIYF. The CDR3 nucleotides are TGTGCCAGCAGCTTAGTGTCGTCAGGGGTGTCTGGAAACACCATATATTTT.

Many counts were recorded for this clonotype. The chain has TRBV6-5 and TRBJ2-7; TRBD1 aligns across 7 bases. This CDR3 comprises 14 residues. The germline V gene encodes CDR1 MNHEY and CDR2 SVGAGI. The J segment lost 0 bases and the V segment lost 2 bases, leaving 1 base of the junction unmatched. The CDR3, as DNA: TGTGCCAGCAGTTACGGGACAGCCTCCTACGAGCAGTACTTC. Its protein product is CASSYGTASYEQYF.

This clonotype was counted ten times or more. Here the CDR3 reads CASSLGHSGNYNEQFF. CDR3 DNA: TGCGCCAGCAGCTTGGGGCATAGCGGAAACTACAATGAGCAGTTCTTC. The rearrangement links TRBV5-1 to TRBJ2-1; a weak D match, TRBD2 (6 bases). There are 16 residues in the CDR3. Germline V gene data show CDR1 as SGHRS and CDR2 as YFSETQ. The V and J ends lost 0 bases and 3 bases respectively, with 13 bases between them.

This clonotype was seen many times. J is TRBJ1-2 and V is TRBV7-8; D remains ambiguous. Germline V gene sequence: CDR1 SGHVS, CDR2 FQNEAQ. Trimming left V 0 bases short and J 6 bases short, with 17 bases between. This CDR3 has 16 amino acids. CDR3 loop: CASSLAGRNPRDGYTF. CDR3 DNA sequence: TGTGCCAGCAGCTTAGCCGGGAGGAACCCCCGTGATGGCTACACCTTC.

This clonotype has a count of ten or more. V gene TRBV10-3 combines with J gene TRBJ1-1, with TRBD1 matching 9 bases. Germline V CDR1 and CDR2: ENHRY, SYGVKD. The V gene end was trimmed by 4 bases and the J gene end by 5 bases; junction bases not matched to a gene: 5. CDR3 length: 14 amino acids. DNA of the CDR3: TGTGCCATCAGTGCGCCGGGACAGGGAACTGAAGCTTTCTTT. Protein product: CAISAPGQGTEAFF.

This rearrangement joins TRBV29-1 to TRBJ2-1; possibly TRBD1 or TRBD2 for D (5 bases each). Germline V gene data show CDR1 as SQVTM and CDR2 as ANQGSEA. Deletions cut 3 bases from V and 6 bases from J, with 9 bases between. The CDR3 loop spans 12 amino acids. CDR3 sequence: CSVDGGSNEQFF. Written as DNA, the CDR3 is TGCAGCGTTGATGGGGGTTCCAATGAGCAGTTCTTC.

The table lists this clonotype with many counts. The chain combines TRBV20-1 with TRBJ1-1, with a tentative D call TRBD1 (5 bases). V lost 2 bases, J lost 9 bases, and 16 bases lay in between. CDR3 length equals 13 residues. Germline lookup yields CDR1 DFQATT and CDR2 SNEGSKA (reference sequence). CDR3 nucleotides: TGCAGTGCTAGACTCAGGGCGGGATGGCAAGCTTTCTTT. This encodes CSARLRAGWQAFF.

In its sample, this clonotype was seen many times. This chain connects TRBV20-1 to TRBJ1-1, with 9 bases identical to TRBD1. J gave up 3 bases and V 5 bases, and 7 bases lay outside the gene matches. Germline V lookup: CDR1 DFQATT, CDR2 SNEGSKA (reference sequence). The length of the CDR3 is 14 residues. The CDR3 loop is CSAGGQGGDTEAFF. CDR3 DNA: TGCAGTGCTGGGGGACAGGGTGGGGACACTGAAGCTTTCTTT.

In regard to this clonotype: This may be a read error: a much more frequent sequence differs by one nucleotide. The chain has TRBV28 and TRBJ2-7; 8 nucleotides line up with TRBD2. This CDR3 contains 16 residues. Germline V gives CDR1 MDHEN, CDR2 SYDVKM. In nucleotides, the CDR3 is TGTGTCAGCAGCGGGGGAGACAGAGCTTCTACCTACGAGCAGTACTTC. It translates to CVSSGGDRASTYEQYF.

At least ten counts were recorded for this clonotype. The genes are TRBV20-1 and TRBJ2-1; TRBD2 agrees at 12 bases. Germline CDR1 DFQATT, CDR2 SNEGSKA (reference sequence). The CDR3 length is 18 residues. The V and J ends lost 5 bases and 0 bases, in that order; junction bases with no gene match: 11. CDR3 nucleotides: TGCAGTGCTGGGGCTAGCGGGAGGGCTTTTAACTCCTACAATGAGCAGTTCTTC. Amino acid sequence: CSAGASGRAFNSYNEQFF.

V is TRBV3-1 and J is TRBJ1-1; no clear D gene. Trimming shortened V by 1 base and J by 4 bases, and 10 bases separated the two germline ends. CDR1 is LGHDT and CDR2 is YNNKEL in the germline V gene (reference sequence). The CDR3 consists of 14 residues. The CDR3 sequence is CASSQAARLTEAFF. CDR3 nucleotide sequence: TGTGCCAGCAGCCAAGCGGCCAGACTCACTGAAGCTTTCTTT. The full variable domain, rest sourced from reference TRBV3-1 and TRBJ1-1, is DTAVSQTPKYLVTQMGNDKSIKCEQNLGHDTMYWYKQDSKKFLKIMFSYNNKELIINETVPNRFSPKSPDKAHLNLHINSLELGDSAVYFCASSQAARLTEAFFGQGTRLTVV.

This clonotype was seen a handful of times. The J gene is TRBJ2-1, the V gene TRBV27; TRBD1 might be the D (5 bases). Germline CDR1 reads MNHEY; CDR2 reads SMNVEV (reference sequence). There are 15 residues in the CDR3. The V end was cut by 6 bases, the J end by 10 bases, with 22 bases between. The CDR3 protein is CASSLLTAWGGEQFF. DNA for the CDR3: TGTGCCAGCAGCCTCCTCACAGCGTGGGGCGGAGAGCAGTTCTTC.

This clonotype came up many times. The J gene is TRBJ2-7, the V gene TRBV13, with 11 bases fitting TRBD2. CDR1 and CDR2 (germline): PRHDT, FYEKMQ (reference sequence). V shed 5 bases and J 4 bases; nucleotides not matched to a gene: 4. CDR3 length equals 14 residues. The CDR3 is CASSQRLAGYEQYF. CDR3 nucleotide sequence: TGTGCCAGCAGCCAACGACTAGCGGGGTACGAGCAGTACTTC.

This clonotype occurred many times. The V call is TRBV20-1, the J call TRBJ1-1, with D possibly TRBD1 on 6 matching bases. Trimming shortened V by 0 bases and J by 5 bases, and 13 bases separated the two germline ends. The CDR3 loop spans 14 amino acids. Germline V CDR1 and CDR2: DFQATT, SNEGSKA (reference sequence). The CDR3 region is CSARDGKGGTEAFF. CDR3 nucleotide sequence: TGCAGTGCTAGAGATGGTAAGGGGGGGACTGAAGCTTTCTTT.

This clonotype was detected only a few times. The J gene is TRBJ2-3, the V gene TRBV20-1, with 9 bases identical to TRBD2. The CDR3 totals 16 residues. V was clipped by 5 bases and J by 1 base; unmatched bases: 10. Germline loops: CDR1 DFQATT, CDR2 SNEGSKA (reference sequence). The CDR3 loop is CSAQSGTSFRTDTQYF. CDR3 sequence (DNA): TGCAGTGCTCAGAGTGGGACTAGCTTTCGCACAGATACGCAGTATTTT.

The chain employs TRBV5-1 and TRBJ2-7; D tentatively reads TRBD1 or TRBD2 (5 bases each). This CDR3 region has 16 residues. From germline, CDR1 is SGHRS and CDR2 YFSETQ. The V and J ends lost 3 bases and 2 bases respectively, with 18 bases between them. The chain's CDR3 is CASSYLPGRITYEQYF. CDR3 DNA sequence: TGCGCCAGCAGCTACCTACCGGGACGGATAACCTACGAGCAGTACTTC.

For this clonotype: A read error may be the cause here, since a much bigger clone is one base away. The chain has TRBV10-3 and TRBJ1-1; D not resolved. Germline V gene sequence: CDR1 ENHRY, CDR2 SYGVKD. Trimming cost V 6 bases and J 7 bases, with 12 bases left between them. The length of the CDR3 is 12 residues. The CDR3 DNA is TGTGCCATCAGGGCCCAGAATCGTGAAGCTTTCTTT. It is translated as CAIRAQNREAFF.

This clonotype was observed many times. This sequence joins TRBV6-2 or TRBV6-3 and TRBJ1-1; D may be TRBD1 (5 bases). Germline V gives CDR1 MNHEY, CDR2 SVGEGT. The V and J ends lost 2 bases and 5 bases respectively, with 15 bases between them. CDR3 length equals 15 residues. DNA of the CDR3: TGTGCCAGCAGTTACGGGGCTAACCGGGGGACTGAAGCTTTCTTT. Protein product: CASSYGANRGTEAFF.

In its sample, this clonotype was seen many times. The chain joins TRBV28 to TRBJ2-1; 12 nucleotides line up with TRBD2. V lost 3 bases, J lost 7 bases, and 10 bases stayed unmatched. The CDR3 has 17 residues. From germline, CDR1 is MDHEN and CDR2 SYDVKM. The CDR3 bases are TGTGCCAGCAGTTTTTCCAGGACTAGCGGGATCCGTAATGAGCAGTTCTTC. Encoded protein: CASSFSRTSGIRNEQFF.

This clonotype has only a few counts. The chain links TRBV7-3 to TRBJ2-2; TRBD1 matches at 8 bases. The V and J ends lost 5 bases and 4 bases, in that order; junction bases with no gene match: 9. Germline-derived CDR1 and CDR2 are SGHTA and FQGTGA. The CDR3 spans 16 residues. CDR3 region: CASSLAGQGGTGELFF. DNA for the CDR3: TGTGCCAGCAGCCTAGCCGGACAGGGTGGCACCGGGGAGCTGTTTTTT.